Below, 31 T cell receptor beta chains from the same sample are listed, as sequenced in a study of T cell changes during pregnancy in multiple sclerosis. TCRdb's copy holds only in-frame clones and misses some; the assay was immunoSEQ multiplex PCR. The sample holds tens of thousands of clones; about 90% are singletons and the top ten take approximately 4.9%. The sample was peripheral blood, taken after pregnancy. These receptor sequences come from a female donor in good health, enrolled as a control in a pregnancy study.

This chain connects TRBV2 to TRBJ2-5, with D unresolved. V gave up 8 bases and J gave up 4 bases, with 8 bases separating them. CDR3 length equals 11 residues. The germline CDR1 and CDR2 sequences are SNHLY and FYNNEI. The CDR3 nucleotides read TGTGCCAGCGCGGTTCTAGAGACCCAGTACTTC. Its translation is CASAVLETQYF. The entire variable domain, with the rest obtained from reference TRBV2 and TRBJ2-5, is as follows: EPEVTQTPSHQVTQMGQEVILRCVPISNHLYFYWYRQILGQKVEFLVSFYNNEISEKSEIFDDQFSVERPDGSNFTLKIRSTKLEDSAMYFCASAVLETQYFGPGTRLLVL.

The CDR3 sequence is CASSFILGGLSEAFF. CDR3 in DNA: TGTGCCAGCAGTTTTATTCTGGGTGGGCTTTCTGAAGCTTTCTTT. V gene TRBV28 combines with J gene TRBJ1-1; D is uncertain. This CDR3 has 15 residues. Trimming stripped 3 bases from V and 6 bases from J, with 17 bases between. The V gene's germline CDR1 is MDHEN and CDR2 SYDVKM.

The chain uses TRBV6-4 and TRBJ2-3; 9 bases align to TRBD2. The germline V gene has CDR1 MRHNA and CDR2 SNTAGT. CDR3 length: 15 residues. Trimming at V came to 3 bases and at J to 6 bases, leaving 7 bases not matched to a gene. CDR3 loop: CASSEEAGGGDTQYF. The DNA of the CDR3 is TGTGCCAGCAGTGAGGAAGCGGGAGGCGGGGATACGCAGTATTTT.

The gene calls are TRBV6-5 and TRBJ1-4; 7 nucleotides match TRBD1. V was clipped by 8 bases and J by 3 bases; unmatched bases: 9. The CDR3 is 15 residues long. Germline lookup yields CDR1 MNHEY and CDR2 SVGAGI. CDR3 protein: CASHGGGEANEKLFF. The CDR3, as DNA: TGTGCCAGCCACGGAGGGGGCGAGGCTAATGAAAAACTGTTTTTT.

With respect to this clone: Compared with germline, one end of the junction differs, possibly owing to a read error. The gene calls are TRBV7-7 and TRBJ1-3, with 9 bases that match TRBD1. The CDR3 has 15 residues. Looked up from germline, CDR1 is SSHAT and CDR2 is FNYEAQ (reference sequence). This CDR3 is CASSQDRGPGNTIYF. The DNA for the CDR3 is TGTGCTAGCAGCCAGGACAGGGGCCCTGGAAACACCATATATTTT.

This clone was counted a single time. This chain connects TRBV28 to TRBJ1-1, with D hard to call. Looked up from germline, CDR1 is MDHEN and CDR2 is SYDVKM. This CDR3 comprises 16 residues. Trimming stripped 5 bases from V and 1 base from J, with 17 bases between. CDR3 in DNA: TGTGCCAGCAGTACTCCCCTCAAAGCGTCGAACACTGAAGCTTTCTTT. This encodes CASSTPLKASNTEAFF.

This clone showed up just once. The CDR3 DNA reads TGTGCCAGCAGGCCTAGTCGGGACTATCAGGAGACCCAGTACTTC. This translates into CASRPSRDYQETQYF. The genes are TRBV6-1 and TRBJ2-5; 7 bases line up with TRBD2. V lost 6 bases and J lost 5; bases outside the gene matches: 12. Germline-derived CDR1 and CDR2 are MNHNS and SASEGT. This CDR3 comprises 15 residues.

The chain has TRBV6-4 and TRBJ2-2, with 8 bases fitting TRBD1. The CDR3 is made up of 15 amino acids. The J segment lost 3 bases and the V segment lost 6 bases, leaving 6 bases of the junction unmatched. Per the germline V gene, CDR1 is MRHNA and CDR2 is SNTAGT. CDR3 sequence: CASSQGAEYTGELFF. CDR3 nucleotides: TGTGCCAGCAGCCAGGGGGCGGAATACACCGGGGAGCTGTTTTTT.

V and J are TRBV7-8 and TRBJ2-1; the D gene is possibly TRBD1 (5 bases). Germline CDR1 reads SGHVS; CDR2 reads FQNEAQ. V lost 7 bases and J 3 bases, leaving 19 bases between the germline ends. The CDR3 totals 16 residues. CDR3 coding DNA: TGTGCCAGCATCCCGGCCCCCAGGGCAATCTACAATGAGCAGTTCTTC. Translated, it gives CASIPAPRAIYNEQFF.

This rearrangement joins TRBV2 to TRBJ1-2, with 8 bases that match TRBD1. Germline CDR1 reads SNHLY; CDR2 reads FYNNEI. CDR3 length: 15 residues. After removal of 4 bases from V and 4 bases from J, the junction contained 8 bases not matched to a gene. The DNA of the CDR3 is TGTGCCAGCAGTGCGGGGACAGGACCTGGCTATGGCTACACCTTC. Protein sequence: CASSAGTGPGYGYTF.

The J gene is TRBJ2-3, the V gene TRBV11-2; a weak D match, TRBD2 (5 bases). The V end lost 7 bases, the J end lost 1 base, and 18 bases lay between the germline ends. The CDR3 extends over 16 amino acids. From germline, CDR1 is SGHAT and CDR2 FQNNGV. This chain's CDR3 is CASTPKPGSRTDTQYF. The CDR3 DNA follows: TGTGCCAGCACCCCCAAACCGGGGTCCCGCACAGATACGCAGTATTTT. Based on the CDR3 plus reference TRBV11-2 and TRBJ2-3, the full variable domain is EAGVAQSPRYKIIEKRQSVAFWCNPISGHATLYWYQQILGQGPKLLIQFQNNGVVDDSQLPKDRFSAERLKGVDSTLKIQPAKLEDSAVYLCASTPKPGSRTDTQYFGPGTRLTVL.

The V call is TRBV28, the J call TRBJ2-7; D remains ambiguous. CDR3 length: 12 amino acids. The V gene's germline CDR1 is MDHEN and CDR2 SYDVKM. Between the trimmed V and J ends, which lost 4 bases and 0 bases, there was a span of 4 bases. Here the CDR3 DNA reads TGTGCCAGCAGTTCCCTCTCCTACGAGCAGTACTTC. This encodes CASSSLSYEQYF.

The gene calls are TRBV7-2 and TRBJ1-2; TRBD1 aligns across 8 bases. The CDR3 has 14 residues. Germline lookup yields CDR1 SGHTA and CDR2 FQGNSA. V gave up 5 bases and J gave up 8 bases; unmatched junction bases: 10. The CDR3 DNA sequence: TGTGCCAGCAGCCCAGGACAGGGAACAGGAGGCTACACCTTC. Protein: CASSPGQGTGGYTF.

The rearrangement links TRBV6-5 to TRBJ2-7; D might be TRBD1 (6 bases). The germline CDR1 and CDR2 sequences are MNHEY and SVGAGI. The CDR3 runs to 14 residues. Deletions cut 6 bases from V and 0 bases from J, with 12 bases between. As DNA, the CDR3 is TGTGCCAGCAGCCCTACAGGGACCTCCTACGAGCAGTACTTC. Translating gives CASSPTGTSYEQYF.

In nucleotides, the CDR3 is TGTGCCAGCAGTTACGACAGGGTGAGCACTGAAGCTTTCTTT. It is translated as CASSYDRVSTEAFF. The J gene is TRBJ1-1, the V gene TRBV6-5; 7 bases line up with TRBD1. V trimming: 2 bases; J trimming: 4 bases; junction bases outside the gene matches: 4. Germline CDR1 MNHEY, CDR2 SVGAGI. The CDR3 spans 14 residues.

This clone is a singleton in its sample. The chain is built from TRBV9 and TRBJ2-1; D gene unclear. This CDR3 spans 13 amino acids. The V gene's germline CDR1 is SGDLS and CDR2 YYNGEE. Between the trimmed V and J ends, which lost 4 bases and 5 bases, there was a span of 10 bases. This chain's CDR3 is CASSHRPNNEQFF. The CDR3 region has the DNA TGTGCCAGCAGCCACAGACCCAACAATGAGCAGTTCTTC.

This clone came up once. The CDR3 nucleotides read TGTGCTAGTGGTTTAGGGGTAGCGGGAGAATACGAGCAGTACTTC. Protein sequence: CASGLGVAGEYEQYF. J is TRBJ2-7 and V is TRBV12-5, with 9 bases aligning to TRBD2. Germline values: CDR1 LGHNT, CDR2 FRNRAP. This CDR3 is built from 15 residues. Losses at the gene ends were 3 bases for V and 4 bases for J; bases not matched to a gene: 7.

The chain has TRBV10-1 and TRBJ2-3, with D perhaps matching TRBD2 (5 bases). Germline assignment: CDR1 WNHNN and CDR2 SYGVQD (reference sequence). This CDR3 spans 15 amino acids. V dropped 2 bases and J dropped 0 bases, with 9 bases sitting between them. As DNA, the CDR3 is TGCGCCAGCAGTGAGGCGCGGGCAAGCACAGATACGCAGTATTTT. Amino acids: CASSEARASTDTQYF.

V and J are TRBV4-3 and TRBJ1-6; possibly TRBD1 for D (6 bases). This CDR3 has 16 amino acids. Deletions cut 0 bases from V and 6 bases from J, with 12 bases between. Germline assignment: CDR1 LGHNA and CDR2 YSLEER. CDR3 sequence (DNA): TGCGCCAGCAGCCAAGATAGGGGACAAGGTAATTCACCCCTCCACTTT. It translates to CASSQDRGQGNSPLHF.

The V and J genes are TRBV5-5 and TRBJ2-5, with a tentative D call TRBD2 (5 bases). V was pared by 3 bases and J by 0 bases, with 9 bases between. The CDR3 loop spans 14 amino acids. In germline, CDR1 is SGHKS, CDR2 YYEKEE (reference sequence). The CDR3 DNA is TGTGCCAGCAGCTCCGACTACAACCAAGAGACCCAGTACTTC. Translation: CASSSDYNQETQYF.

V and J are TRBV5-1 and TRBJ2-2; a weak D match, TRBD2 (6 bases). In germline, CDR1 is SGHRS, CDR2 YFSETQ. V lost 1 base, J lost 7 bases, and 14 bases lay in between. This CDR3 has 15 amino acids. The CDR3 DNA reads TGCGCCAGCAGCTTGCTGGAGCTAGCGTTCGGGGAGCTGTTTTTT. Its protein is CASSLLELAFGELFF.

V gene TRBV5-1 combines with J gene TRBJ2-7, with 15 bases fitting TRBD2. The germline gives CDR1 SGHRS, CDR2 YFSETQ. After removal of 4 bases from V and 6 bases from J, the junction contained 2 bases not matched to a gene. The CDR3 is made up of 14 amino acids. CDR3 coding DNA: TGCGCCAGCAGCCCGGGACTAGCGGGGGGCGAGCAGTACTTC. This codes for CASSPGLAGGEQYF.

Only one count was recorded for this clone. The gene calls are TRBV30 and TRBJ2-7; tentatively, D is TRBD2 (6 bases). Germline V gene sequence: CDR1 GTSNPN, CDR2 SVGIG (reference sequence). The ends were cut back, 2 bases at V and 3 bases at J, with 11 bases in the middle. The CDR3 extends over 13 amino acids. CDR3 DNA: TGTGCCTGGAGTCGTAGCGGCCTCTACGAGCAGTACTTC. This translates into CAWSRSGLYEQYF.

This clone appeared a few times. V gene TRBV25-1 combines with J gene TRBJ1-1; D gene unclear. This CDR3 is built from 15 residues. Germline loops: CDR1 MGHDK, CDR2 SYGVNS. The V gene lost 1 base and the J gene lost 11 bases, with 20 bases spanning the gap. The CDR3 spells CASSESLGEYNVAFF. CDR3 nucleotide sequence: TGTGCCAGCAGTGAATCGCTTGGGGAGTATAATGTGGCTTTCTTT.

The chain recombines TRBV4-1 with TRBJ1-4; 8 bases agree with TRBD1. The CDR3 length is 16 residues. The ends lost 0 bases at V and 4 bases at J; junction bases unmatched: 4. Germline V lookup: CDR1 MGHRA, CDR2 YSYEKL. The CDR3 DNA is TGCGCCAGCAGCCAAGAGTCGACAGGGGATAATGAAAAACTGTTTTTT. This encodes CASSQESTGDNEKLFF.

J is TRBJ1-3 and V is TRBV6-1; D uncertain. The CDR3 spans 15 residues. CDR1 and CDR2 from the germline V gene are MNHNS and SASEGT. V lost 4 bases and J 0 bases, leaving 10 bases between the germline ends. CDR3 bases: TGTGCCAGCAGTGCTGCAGGTGTCTCTGGAAACACCATATATTTT. It codes for CASSAAGVSGNTIYF.

The chain couples TRBV6-5 to TRBJ2-7, with D possibly matching TRBD1 (5 bases). There are 15 residues in the CDR3. Trimming stripped 0 bases from V and 3 bases from J, with 12 bases between. Per germline, CDR1 MNHEY and CDR2 SVGAGI. The CDR3 is CASSYSGRVGYEQYF. CDR3 nucleotide sequence: TGTGCCAGCAGTTACTCGGGCAGGGTCGGCTACGAGCAGTACTTC.

The chain joins TRBV7-2 to TRBJ2-5, with D perhaps TRBD1 (8 bases). The CDR3 is 15 residues long. V was trimmed by 1 base and J by 1 base, leaving 10 bases between them. In germline, CDR1 is SGHTA, CDR2 FQGNSA. CDR3 bases: TGTGCCAGCAGCTTAGACAGGGGGGGCCAAGAGACCCAGTACTTC. This translates into CASSLDRGGQETQYF. Together with reference TRBV7-2 and TRBJ2-5, the CDR3 gives the full variable domain: GAGVSQSPSNKVTEKGKDVELRCDPISGHTALYWYRQSLGQGLEFLIYFQGNSAPDKSGLPSDRFSAERTGGSVSTLTIQRTQQEDSAVYLCASSLDRGGQETQYFGPGTRLLVL.

This chain links TRBV2 with TRBJ2-3; 10 nucleotides line up with TRBD2. J gave up 5 bases and V 3 bases, and 5 bases lay outside the gene matches. This CDR3 has 15 residues. Per the germline V gene, CDR1 is SNHLY and CDR2 is FYNNEI. CDR3 region: CASSDASGGIDTQYF. The DNA for the CDR3 is TGTGCCAGCAGTGACGCTAGCGGGGGTATAGATACGCAGTATTTT. The variable domain in full, with the rest retrieved from reference TRBV2 and TRBJ2-3, is EPEVTQTPSHQVTQMGQEVILRCVPISNHLYFYWYRQILGQKVEFLVSFYNNEISEKSEIFDDQFSVERPDGSNFTLKIRSTKLEDSAMYFCASSDASGGIDTQYFGPGTRLTVL.

This rearrangement joins TRBV9 to TRBJ1-6; D possibly corresponds to TRBD1 (6 bases). Trimming pared 1 base from V and 7 bases from J, leaving 12 bases between. In germline, CDR1 is SGDLS, CDR2 YYNGEE. There are 15 residues in the CDR3. As DNA, the CDR3 is TGTGCCAGCAGCGTATATGGGGGCGAGAATTCACCCCTCCACTTT. Translating gives CASSVYGGENSPLHF. Variable domain in full (rest from reference TRBV9 and TRBJ1-6): DSGVTQTPKHLITATGQRVTLRCSPRSGDLSVYWYQQSLDQGLQFLIQYYNGEERAKGNILERFSAQQFPDLHSELNLSSLELGDSALYFCASSVYGGENSPLHFGNGTRLTVT.

The chain carries TRBV30 and TRBJ2-7; 8 bases line up with TRBD1. J lost 4 bases, V lost 5 bases, and 7 bases had no gene match. CDR1 and CDR2 (germline): GTSNPN, SVGIG (reference sequence). This CDR3 region has 13 residues. The CDR3 DNA sequence: TGTGCCTGGGAGGGACAGGCTTCTTACGAGCAGTACTTC. This encodes CAWEGQASYEQYF.